This T cell receptor (beta chain) was observed in a study of T-cell memory formation after mild COVID-19. Study background: Most TCR clusters belonged to a single donor.

Of note for this clonotype: What it binds is unknown.

This CDR3 has 15 residues. Trimming took 4 bases from V and 4 from J; bases not matched to a gene: 5. CDR1 and CDR2 from the germline V gene are SQVTM and ANQGSEA. Overall study findings and caveats: The study found contracting CD4+ clones mainly in CM and EM and contracting CD8+ clones in EMRA. The finding that pre-infection memory included some responding clones suggested that cross-reactive memory joined.

Sample barcodes and UMIs were carried by the TCR alpha and TCR beta cDNA libraries that 5'RACE generated with constant-segment primers. TCRdb independently ran MiXCR on the 5' RACE reads; one entry per CDR3 protein. The sample yields roughly 610,000 distinct CDR3 sequences, around 15% seen once. This TCR derives from an adult woman who had mild COVID-19 (a few samples of this study predate the infection). Cell type and time point are not known. The gene calls are TRBV29-1 and TRBJ2-5; 14 bases agree with TRBD2. Sequencing input: PBMCs or a T cell subset sorted from them (not recorded which). The CDR3 reads CSVAGLAGGRETQYF. The DNA for the CDR3 is TGCAGCGTTGCAGGACTAGCGGGGGGCCGAGAGACCCAGTACTTC.